Listed below are T cell receptor beta chains from one sample, sequenced in a study of blood T cell repertoires in COVID-19. The method was immunoSEQ multiplex PCR; TCRdb's version includes in-frame clones alone and lacks a portion of them. This sample yields roughly 190,000 clones, of which about nine tenths are seen a single time; approximately 3.5% belongs to the top ten. Sequencing input: peripheral blood. The receptors originated from a man in his 70s with acute or convalescent COVID-19. Both conserved end residues are trimmed from each CDR3. A D gene is named only where the DNA matches it firmly.

V gene: TRBV7-8
J gene: TRBJ2-5
D gene: .
CDR3 protein: ASSPNRPHQETQY

V gene: TRBV19
J gene: TRBJ2-3
D gene: .
CDR3 protein: ASSIDHFRGTPSTDTQY

V gene: TRBV28
J gene: TRBJ2-1
D gene: TRBD1
CDR3 protein: ASMGQGPIIGQF

V gene: TRBV28
J gene: TRBJ1-2
D gene: TRBD1
CDR3 protein: ASSLGGTVFYGYT

V gene: TRBV7-9
J gene: TRBJ1-4
D gene: TRBD1
CDR3 protein: ASSSQGGFNEKLF

V gene: TRBV4-3
J gene: TRBJ1-2
D gene: .
CDR3 protein: ASSQDINIRRGYT

V gene: TRBV6-5
J gene: TRBJ1-2
D gene: TRBD1
CDR3 protein: ASRDRDLGYT

V gene: TRBV27
J gene: TRBJ1-5
D gene: .
CDR3 protein: ASSSRTSNQPQH

V gene: TRBV5-1
J gene: TRBJ1-3
D gene: .
CDR3 protein: ASSSQGTSGNTIY

V gene: TRBV5-1
J gene: TRBJ2-2
D gene: TRBD2
CDR3 protein: ASSLQLAGGPGELF

V gene: TRBV6-6
J gene: TRBJ1-6
D gene: .
CDR3 protein: ASLEVLGSPLH

V gene: TRBV6-5
J gene: TRBJ1-5
D gene: .
CDR3 protein: ASSSDRDQPQH

V gene: TRBV27
J gene: TRBJ2-7
D gene: TRBD2
CDR3 protein: ASSSPGVAGGWQY

V gene: TRBV25-1
J gene: TRBJ1-5
D gene: TRBD1
CDR3 protein: ASRGQPNQPQH

V gene: TRBV19
J gene: TRBJ1-5
D gene: .
CDR3 protein: ASSIRGEGISSNQPQH

V gene: TRBV19
J gene: TRBJ1-2
D gene: TRBD1
CDR3 protein: ASSLRQGDYGYT

V gene: TRBV20-1
J gene: TRBJ1-2
D gene: TRBD1
CDR3 protein: RAGQGGYT

V gene: TRBV7-2
J gene: TRBJ1-3
D gene: .
CDR3 protein: ASSFGGGYWDTIY

V gene: TRBV19
J gene: TRBJ2-7
D gene: .
CDR3 protein: ASTTTGDYEQY

V gene: TRBV18
J gene: TRBJ1-5
D gene: TRBD1
CDR3 protein: ASSTGTGDQPQH

V gene: TRBV6-6
J gene: TRBJ1-1
D gene: .
CDR3 protein: ASSYPPEGNTEAF

V gene: TRBV2
J gene: TRBJ1-1
D gene: .
CDR3 protein: ASSDETEAF

V gene: TRBV9
J gene: TRBJ1-3
D gene: .
CDR3 protein: ASSTTGNTIY

V gene: TRBV6-5
J gene: TRBJ2-7
D gene: TRBD2
CDR3 protein: ASRASGASYEQY

V gene: TRBV12-5
J gene: TRBJ2-2
D gene: TRBD1
CDR3 protein: ASGADSTGTGELF

V gene: TRBV7-6
J gene: TRBJ2-1
D gene: .
CDR3 protein: ASSLGGGTPSYNEQF

V gene: TRBV7-9
J gene: TRBJ1-2
D gene: .
CDR3 protein: ASRTGANYGYT

V gene: TRBV28
J gene: TRBJ2-7
D gene: .
CDR3 protein: ASSAGAWDEQY

V gene: TRBV5-1
J gene: TRBJ2-7
D gene: .
CDR3 protein: ASSPGTPQTYEQY

V gene: TRBV28
J gene: TRBJ1-2
D gene: TRBD1
CDR3 protein: ASRPTGPGYT

V gene: TRBV27
J gene: TRBJ2-1
D gene: .
CDR3 protein: ASQWGRELNNEQF

V gene: TRBV5-1
J gene: TRBJ1-3
D gene: .
CDR3 protein: ASSLGQGHSGNTIY

V gene: TRBV2
J gene: TRBJ2-7
D gene: TRBD2
CDR3 protein: ASKASGRVEQY

V gene: TRBV6-6
J gene: TRBJ1-5
D gene: TRBD1
CDR3 protein: ASSSFGQGNQPQH

V gene: TRBV2
J gene: TRBJ2-1
D gene: TRBD2
CDR3 protein: ASSPGGGYNEQF

V gene: TRBV28
J gene: TRBJ2-1
D gene: TRBD2
CDR3 protein: ASRSGTRKNEQF

V gene: TRBV10-3
J gene: TRBJ2-7
D gene: TRBD1
CDR3 protein: AISPPGQGRNEQY

V gene: TRBV3-1/TRBV3-2
J gene: TRBJ1-3
D gene: .
CDR3 protein: ASSPLGRNTIY

V gene: TRBV5-6
J gene: TRBJ1-1
D gene: .
CDR3 protein: ASSLDPVMNTEAF

V gene: TRBV30
J gene: TRBJ2-7
D gene: .
CDR3 protein: AWSLGLLYEQY

V gene: TRBV28
J gene: TRBJ1-2
D gene: .
CDR3 protein: ASSLLGVGYT